The 9 T cell receptor beta chains below were found in one sample sequenced in a study of control samples from healthy donors and cancer patients. The repertoire was sequenced with immunoSEQ multiplex PCR; TCRdb's copy has only in-frame clones and lacks some. The sample comprises approximately 110,000 clones, about four fifths of which are singletons, and 13% rests with the top ten. The specimen was blood. These TCRs come from a woman between 45 and 60 years old in good health.

The genes are TRBV2 and TRBJ1-4, with 9 bases that match TRBD1. This CDR3 comprises 15 residues. Unmatched junction bases numbered 2, after V lost 1 base and J lost 5 bases. Germline-derived CDR1 and CDR2 are SNHLY and FYNNEI. The CDR3 region has the DNA TGTGCCAGCAGTGAAGGCGGGACAGGGAATGAAAAACTGTTTTTT. Translating gives CASSEGGTGNEKLFF.

The chain uses TRBV5-6 and TRBJ1-1; 12 bases match TRBD1. The CDR3 length is 15 residues. CDR1 and CDR2 (germline): SGHDT, YYEEEE. J lost 5 bases, V lost 4 bases, and 6 bases had no gene match. CDR3 DNA sequence: TGTGCCAGCAGCCTCGGGACAGGGGGCTATACTGAAGCTTTCTTT. It yields the protein CASSLGTGGYTEAFF.

The chain carries TRBV5-1 and TRBJ2-7; the match to TRBD2 covers 10 bases. J lost 6 bases, V lost 4 bases, and 10 bases had no gene match. This CDR3 is 15 amino acids long. Germline V gene lookup returns CDR1 SGHRS and CDR2 YFSETQ. DNA of the CDR3: TGCGCCAGCAGCCCAGGCCCTAGCGGGAGTCGCGAGCAGTACTTC. It codes for CASSPGPSGSREQYF.

V and J are TRBV19 and TRBJ1-5; D not certain. With 5 bases removed from V and 7 bases from J, the gap between germline ends came to 12 bases. Germline V gene lookup returns CDR1 LNHDA and CDR2 SQIVND (reference sequence). The CDR3 is made up of 13 amino acids. CDR3 bases: TGTGCCAGTAGTCCCCGGGATGGGCAGCCCCAGCATTTT. Protein product: CASSPRDGQPQHF.

V is TRBV2 and J is TRBJ2-7; 14 positions match TRBD2. The germline V gene has CDR1 SNHLY and CDR2 FYNNEI. The length of the CDR3 is 14 residues. The junction had 1 base not matched to a gene; V was cut back by 3 bases and J by 6 bases. The CDR3 loop reads CASSETSGRVEQYF. In nucleotides, the CDR3 is TGTGCCAGCAGTGAGACTAGCGGGAGGGTCGAGCAGTACTTC.

The chain couples TRBV12-3 or TRBV12-4 to TRBJ1-5; D gene ambiguous. Between the trimmed V and J ends, which lost 3 bases and 3 bases, there was a span of 3 bases. The CDR3 contains 12 residues. The CDR3 DNA sequence: TGTGCCAGCAGTTTGGACAATCAGCCCCAGCATTTT. Translating gives CASSLDNQPQHF.

The chain uses TRBV27 and TRBJ2-7; 9 bases are a match to TRBD2. Germline assignment: CDR1 MNHEY and CDR2 SMNVEV (reference sequence). Germline trimming cut 3 bases from V and 4 bases from J; bases unmatched to any gene: 1. The length of the CDR3 is 13 residues. CDR3 in amino acids: CASSFLAGYEQYF. CDR3 bases: TGTGCCAGCAGTTTTCTAGCGGGGTACGAGCAGTACTTC.

A single count supports this clone. The chain is built from TRBV3-1 (or the pseudogene TRBV3-2) and TRBJ1-1; no reliable D call. The V and J ends lost 3 bases and 1 base respectively, with 9 bases between them. Germline values: CDR1 LGHDT, CDR2 YNNKEL (reference sequence). The CDR3 has 14 residues. As DNA, the CDR3 is TGTGCCAGCAGCCACCACCCTTCGAACACTGAAGCTTTCTTT. Translated, it gives CASSHHPSNTEAFF.

The chain combines TRBV5-4 with TRBJ2-7, with D possibly TRBD1 on 5 matching bases. Germline loops: CDR1 SGHNT, CDR2 YYREEE (reference sequence). There are 14 residues in the CDR3. V dropped 1 base and J dropped 6 bases, with 14 bases sitting between them. DNA for the CDR3: TGTGCCAGCAGCTTGACAGGACCTACGTCCGAGCAGTACTTC. Encoded protein: CASSLTGPTSEQYF.